There are a few counts of the clone carrying this T cell receptor beta chain. Antigen unknown. This sample stems from a study of T-cell memory formation after mild COVID-19. The CDR3 contains 13 residues. Germline V gene sequence: CDR1 MNHEY, CDR2 SVGEGT. V was clipped by 6 bases and J by 8 bases, with 14 bases between them. Study-wide points: Day 15 to 85 contracting clones showed balanced CD4/CD8; day 15 to 37 expanders favored CD4+. Cross-reactive memory appears to have joined, as suggested by some responding clones showing up in pre-infection memory.

TCRdb re-called the 5' RACE reads with MiXCR, one entry per CDR3 protein. The data hold hundreds of thousands of distinct CDR3 sequences, with about a quarter observed a single time. This sequence originates from an adult woman who had mild COVID-19 (a few samples of this study predate the infection). Cell type and time point are not known. V usage is TRBV6-2 or TRBV6-3 and J usage is TRBJ2-1; a possible D gene is TRBD1 (6 bases). Specimen: PBMCs or a T cell subset sorted from them (not recorded which). CDR3 in DNA: TGTGCCAGCAGAACGGACAGTCACCATGAGCAGTTCTTC. Residues: CASRTDSHHEQFF.